The 8 T cell receptor beta chains below come from one sample, sequenced in a study of glioma-infiltrating T cells after dendritic cell vaccination. The assay was immunoSEQ multiplex PCR, and TCRdb's table has in-frame clones only and misses some. The table records about 21,000 clones, approximately 79% of them present only once. Sequencing used blood, obtained before dendritic cell vaccination. Receptors originate from a human donor with glioblastoma.

The rearrangement joins TRBV19 to TRBJ2-1; D is possibly TRBD1 (6 bases). Germline V gene data show CDR1 as LNHDA and CDR2 as SQIVND (reference sequence). Between the trimmed V and J ends, which lost 0 bases and 6 bases, there was a span of 18 bases. CDR3 length equals 17 residues. This chain's CDR3 is CASSIDQGILGSNEQFF. For the CDR3, the DNA is TGTGCCAGTAGTATAGATCAGGGGATTCTGGGCAGCAATGAGCAGTTCTTC.

This clone was seen a few times. The chain is built from TRBV5-1 and TRBJ2-1; no clear D gene. The CDR3 length is 14 residues. Germline CDR1 and CDR2: SGHRS and YFSETQ. V gave up 5 bases and J gave up 8 bases, with 17 bases separating them. The CDR3: CASSSLDLRDEQFF. DNA for the CDR3: TGCGCCAGCAGTTCGCTAGACCTTCGGGATGAGCAGTTCTTC.

The J gene is TRBJ2-7, the V gene TRBV15; 9 bases line up with TRBD1. Germline V gene data show CDR1 as LNHNV and CDR2 as YYDKDF (reference sequence). The J segment lost 2 bases and the V segment lost 2 bases, leaving 7 bases of the junction unmatched. The CDR3 has 16 residues. In nucleotides, the CDR3 is TGTGCCACCAGCAGACCTCGACAGGGGGTGGCCTACGAGCAGTACTTC. Protein sequence: CATSRPRQGVAYEQYF.

This rearrangement joins TRBV5-5 to TRBJ2-1; D gene uncertain. The germline V and J ends were trimmed by 4 bases and 7 bases, with 15 bases remaining between them. CDR1 is SGHKS, CDR2 YYEKEE, per germline (reference sequence). The CDR3 runs to 14 residues. The CDR3, as DNA: TGTGCCAGCAGCGTAGGCGGTCCATCGAATGAGCAGTTCTTC. The encoded protein is CASSVGGPSNEQFF. The full variable domain, its missing parts supplied by reference TRBV5-5 and TRBJ2-1, is DAGVTQSPTHLIKTRGQQVTLRCSPISGHKSVSWYQQVLGQGPQFIFQYYEKEERGRGNFPDRFSARQFPNYSSELNVNALLLGDSALYLCASSVGGPSNEQFFGPGTRLTVL.

This rearrangement joins TRBV5-6 to TRBJ2-7; TRBD2 agrees at 13 bases. CDR1 is SGHDT, CDR2 YYEEEE, per germline. V trimming: 4 bases; J trimming: 3 bases; junction bases outside the gene matches: 7. CDR3 size: 16 residues. As DNA, the CDR3 is TGTGCCAGCAGCCCTAACCGACTAGCGGGAGGCTACGAGCAGTACTTC. It yields the protein CASSPNRLAGGYEQYF.

The chain couples TRBV5-4 to TRBJ2-5; 7 bases line up with TRBD1. The CDR3 loop spans 16 amino acids. In germline, CDR1 is SGHNT, CDR2 YYREEE (reference sequence). Germline trimming cut 2 bases from V and 5 bases from J; bases unmatched to any gene: 12. CDR3 residues: CASSFAGTVKEETQYF. The CDR3 DNA reads TGTGCCAGCAGCTTCGCAGGGACAGTTAAAGAGGAGACCCAGTACTTC.

The chain joins TRBV25-1 to TRBJ2-2, with 7 bases that match TRBD2. In germline, CDR1 is MGHDK, CDR2 SYGVNS. V lost 6 bases, J lost 1 base, and 5 bases stayed unmatched. The CDR3 extends over 15 amino acids. CDR3 DNA sequence: TGTGCCAGCAGCCCCCAGCGGGGGAACACCGGGGAGCTGTTTTTT. It encodes CASSPQRGNTGELFF.

The chain recombines TRBV6-1 with TRBJ2-5; maybe TRBD1 (5 bases). The CDR3 is made up of 13 amino acids. Trimming pared 6 bases from V and 5 bases from J, leaving 13 bases between. Per germline, CDR1 MNHNS and CDR2 SASEGT. Here the CDR3 DNA reads TGTGCCAGCAGGCGGACACCGGAGGAGACCCAGTACTTC. This sequence encodes CASRRTPEETQYF.